This TCR beta chain was sequenced during a study of shared clonotypes between healthy human individuals. Background on the study: The donor pool was made up of a couple of women and three men aged 18 to 49. Findings of the study overall: Investigators collected only blood, and repertoires in tissues likely differ.

Germline lookup yields CDR1 GTSNPN and CDR2 SVGIG (reference sequence). The V segment lost 2 bases and the J segment 7 bases; nucleotides outside the gene matches: 2. This CDR3 has 14 residues. This clone has only a few counts. Antigen: not known. Method: immunoSEQ multiplex PCR; TCRdb's copy keeps in-frame clones and lacks some. The sample holds under 600,000 clones, around 76% seen once. This receptor was taken from a middle-aged woman in good health. Some clones in this sample may be carry-over from other donors' samples. The rearrangement links TRBV30 to TRBJ1-6; 10 bases are shared with TRBD1. The sample comprised PBMCs. The CDR3 DNA is TGTGCCTGGAGTACGGGACAGGGGAATTCACCCCTCCACTTT. Protein: CAWSTGQGNSPLHF.